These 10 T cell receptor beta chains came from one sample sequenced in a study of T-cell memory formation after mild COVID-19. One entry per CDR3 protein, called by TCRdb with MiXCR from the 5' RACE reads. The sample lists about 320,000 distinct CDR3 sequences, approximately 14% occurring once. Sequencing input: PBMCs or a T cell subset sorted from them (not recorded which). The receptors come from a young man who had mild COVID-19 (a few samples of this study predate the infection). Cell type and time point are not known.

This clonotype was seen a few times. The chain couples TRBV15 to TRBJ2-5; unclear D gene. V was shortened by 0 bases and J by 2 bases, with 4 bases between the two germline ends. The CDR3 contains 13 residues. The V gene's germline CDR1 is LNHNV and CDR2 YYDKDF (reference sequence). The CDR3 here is CATSRDRQETQYF. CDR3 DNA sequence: TGTGCCACCAGCAGAGATCGGCAAGAGACCCAGTACTTC.

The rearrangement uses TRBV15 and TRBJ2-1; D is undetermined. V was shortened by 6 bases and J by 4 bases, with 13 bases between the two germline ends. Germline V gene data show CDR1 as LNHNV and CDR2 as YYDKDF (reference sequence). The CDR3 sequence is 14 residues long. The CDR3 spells CATRDGTIYNEQFF. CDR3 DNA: TGTGCCACCAGGGACGGAACAATATACAATGAGCAGTTCTTC.

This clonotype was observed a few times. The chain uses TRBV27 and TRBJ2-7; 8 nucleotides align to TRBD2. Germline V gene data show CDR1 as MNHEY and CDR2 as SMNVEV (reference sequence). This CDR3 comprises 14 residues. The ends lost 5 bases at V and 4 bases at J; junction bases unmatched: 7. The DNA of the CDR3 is TGTGCCAGCAGTCCCTTTGGCGGGGGGTACGAGCAGTACTTC. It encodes CASSPFGGGYEQYF.

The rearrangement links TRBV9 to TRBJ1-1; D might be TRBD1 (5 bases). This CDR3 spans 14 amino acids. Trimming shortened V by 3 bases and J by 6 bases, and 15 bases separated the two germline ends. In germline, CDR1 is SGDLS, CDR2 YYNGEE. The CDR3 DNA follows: TGTGCCAGCAGCGGACTCGAGGGGCCCGCTGAAGCTTTCTTT. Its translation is CASSGLEGPAEAFF.

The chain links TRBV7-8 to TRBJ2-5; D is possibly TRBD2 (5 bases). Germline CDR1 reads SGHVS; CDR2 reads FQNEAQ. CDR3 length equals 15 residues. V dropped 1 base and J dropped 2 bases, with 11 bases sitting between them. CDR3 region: CASSLVHPGQETQYF. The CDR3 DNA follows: TGTGCCAGCAGCTTAGTTCATCCGGGGCAAGAGACCCAGTACTTC. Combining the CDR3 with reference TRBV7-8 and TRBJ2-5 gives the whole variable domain GAGVSQSPRYKVAKRGQDVALRCDPISGHVSLFWYQQALGQGPEFLTYFQNEAQLDKSGLPSDRFFAERPEGSVSTLKIQRTQQEDSAVYLCASSLVHPGQETQYFGPGTRLLVL.

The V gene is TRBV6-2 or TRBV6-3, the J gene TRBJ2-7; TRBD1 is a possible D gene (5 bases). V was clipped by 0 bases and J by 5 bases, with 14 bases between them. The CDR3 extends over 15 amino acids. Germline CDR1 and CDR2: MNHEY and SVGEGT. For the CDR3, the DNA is TGTGCCAGCAGTTACTCAGGGGCCCGGAGCCACGAGCAGTACTTC. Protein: CASSYSGARSHEQYF.

The CDR3 DNA reads TGTGCCAGCAGCCAAACAGCGATCGATGAAAAACTGTTTTTT. This codes for CASSQTAIDEKLFF. The V gene is TRBV7-2, the J gene TRBJ1-4; D gene uncertain. The CDR3 is 14 amino acids. V shed 5 bases and J shed 6 bases, with 13 bases lying between them. The germline gives CDR1 SGHTA, CDR2 FQGNSA. The full variable domain, completed using reference TRBV7-2 and TRBJ1-4, is GAGVSQSPSNKVTEKGKDVELRCDPISGHTALYWYRQSLGQGLEFLIYFQGNSAPDKSGLPSDRFSAERTGGSVSTLTIQRTQQEDSAVYLCASSQTAIDEKLFFGSGTQLSVL.

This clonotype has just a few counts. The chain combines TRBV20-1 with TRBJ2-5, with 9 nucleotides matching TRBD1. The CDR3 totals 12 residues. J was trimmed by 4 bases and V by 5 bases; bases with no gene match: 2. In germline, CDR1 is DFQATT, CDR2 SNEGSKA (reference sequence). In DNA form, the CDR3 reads TGCAGTGCTCGACAGGGGGGAGAGACCCAGTACTTC. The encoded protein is CSARQGGETQYF.

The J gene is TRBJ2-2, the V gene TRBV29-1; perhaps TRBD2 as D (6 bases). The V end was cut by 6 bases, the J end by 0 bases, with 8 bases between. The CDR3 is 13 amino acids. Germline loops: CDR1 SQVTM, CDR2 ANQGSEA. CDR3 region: CSVGTSNTGELFF. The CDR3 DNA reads TGCAGCGTCGGGACTTCGAACACCGGGGAGCTGTTTTTT.

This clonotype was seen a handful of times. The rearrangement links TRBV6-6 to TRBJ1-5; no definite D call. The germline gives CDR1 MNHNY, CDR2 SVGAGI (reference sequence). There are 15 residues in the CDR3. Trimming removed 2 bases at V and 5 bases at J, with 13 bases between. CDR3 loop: CASSYATPTYQPQHF. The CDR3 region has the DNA TGTGCCAGCAGTTACGCTACCCCCACCTATCAGCCCCAGCATTTT.